This TCR beta chain was captured by sequencing in a study of Ad26.COV2.S vaccination and SARS-CoV-2 variants. Study-level points and caveats: Assessments of TCR breadth and depth may have underestimated the total T cell responses.

The protocol was immunoSEQ multiplex PCR, while the TCRdb copy is restricted to in-frame clones and leaves out a portion. The sample lists under 150,000 clones, roughly 88% occurring once. A note on this clone: What it binds is not known.

This CDR3 is built from 15 residues. The V gene lost 3 bases and the J gene lost 9 bases, with 16 bases spanning the gap. Germline-derived CDR1 and CDR2 are SGDLS and YYNGEE. The V gene is TRBV9, the J gene TRBJ1-6; D is ambiguous. The sample here was peripheral blood, taken after recovery from COVID-19. The receptor comes from a human donor who had recovered from COVID-19. In DNA, the CDR3 is TGTGCCAGCAGCGGGTCCTGGGAGGGTGGTTCACCCCTCCACTTT. Its translation: CASSGSWEGGSPLHF.